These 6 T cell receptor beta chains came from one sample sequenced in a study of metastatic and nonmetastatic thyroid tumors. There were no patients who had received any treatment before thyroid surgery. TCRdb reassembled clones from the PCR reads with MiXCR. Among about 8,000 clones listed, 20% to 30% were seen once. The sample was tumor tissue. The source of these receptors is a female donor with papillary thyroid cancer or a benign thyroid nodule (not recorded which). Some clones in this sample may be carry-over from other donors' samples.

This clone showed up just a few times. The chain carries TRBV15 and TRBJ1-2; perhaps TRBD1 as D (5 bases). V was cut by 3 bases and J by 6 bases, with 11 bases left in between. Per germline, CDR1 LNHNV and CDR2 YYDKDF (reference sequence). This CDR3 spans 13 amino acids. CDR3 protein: CATSSGRVDGYTF. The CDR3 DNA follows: TGTGCCACCAGCAGTGGCAGGGTTGATGGCTACACCTTC.

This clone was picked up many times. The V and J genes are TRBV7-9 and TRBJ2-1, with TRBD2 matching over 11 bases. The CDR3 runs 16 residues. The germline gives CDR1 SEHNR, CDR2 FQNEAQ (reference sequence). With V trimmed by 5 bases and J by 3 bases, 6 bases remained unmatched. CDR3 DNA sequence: TGTGCCAGCAGCGACGGGACTAGCGGTAACTACAATGAGCAGTTCTTC. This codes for CASSDGTSGNYNEQFF. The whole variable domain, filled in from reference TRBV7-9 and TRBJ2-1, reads DTGVSQNPRHKITKRGQNVTFRCDPISEHNRLYWYRQTLGQGPEFLTYFQNEAQLEKSRLLSDRFSAERPKGSFSTLEIQRTEQGDSAMYLCASSDGTSGNYNEQFFGPGTRLTVL.

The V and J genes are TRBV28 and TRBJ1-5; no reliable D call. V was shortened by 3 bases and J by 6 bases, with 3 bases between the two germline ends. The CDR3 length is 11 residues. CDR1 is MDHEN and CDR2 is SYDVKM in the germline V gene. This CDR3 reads CASSFGQPQHF. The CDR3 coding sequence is TGTGCCAGCAGTTTTGGTCAGCCCCAGCATTTT.

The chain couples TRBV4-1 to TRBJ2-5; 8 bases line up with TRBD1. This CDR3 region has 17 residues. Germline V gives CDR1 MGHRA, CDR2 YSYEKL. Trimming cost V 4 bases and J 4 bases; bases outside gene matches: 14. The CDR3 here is CASSPRARGQYGETQYF. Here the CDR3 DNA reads TGCGCCAGCAGCCCAAGGGCCAGGGGGCAATACGGAGAGACCCAGTACTTC.

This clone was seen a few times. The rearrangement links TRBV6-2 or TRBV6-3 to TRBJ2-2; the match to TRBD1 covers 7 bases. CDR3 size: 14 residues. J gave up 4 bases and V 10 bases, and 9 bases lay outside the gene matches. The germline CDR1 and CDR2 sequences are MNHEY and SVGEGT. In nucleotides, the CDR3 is TGTGCCACCAAGAGATCAGGGGGCACCGGGGAGCTGTTTTTT. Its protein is CATKRSGGTGELFF.

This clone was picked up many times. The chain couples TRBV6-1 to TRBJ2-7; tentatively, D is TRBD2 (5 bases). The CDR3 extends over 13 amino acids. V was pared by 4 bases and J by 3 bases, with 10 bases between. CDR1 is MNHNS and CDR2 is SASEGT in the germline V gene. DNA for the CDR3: TGTGCCAGCAGTGCAGCGGCCCTCTACGAGCAGTACTTC. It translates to CASSAAALYEQYF.